The T cell receptor beta chain under discussion was sequenced for a study of post-analysis software for immune sequencing data. Looking at the study overall: Relapsing-remitting, secondary progressive and progressive-relapsing courses of multiple sclerosis were included. Overall study results and limits: Same-batch samples co-clustered strongly by F measure. A significant reduction in normalized Chao1 diversity was observed in multiple sclerosis patients versus controls.

A note on this clonotype: What it recognizes is unknown.

Researchers reported that TCR beta cDNA libraries carried unique molecular identifiers. Some 500,000 cDNA molecules were recovered from an input of about 0.85 to 11 million T cells. TCRdb passed the PCR reads through MiXCR, listing each CDR3 protein once. The sample lists almost 700,000 distinct CDR3 sequences, approximately 60% occurring once. The sample consisted of blood. The receptor was isolated from a girl aged 2 to 9 with multiple sclerosis.

The CDR3 reads CAHSTGDDVQFF. For the CDR3, the DNA is TGTGCCCACTCGACCGGGGACGATGTGCAGTTCTTC. The V and J genes are TRBV30 and TRBJ2-1, with D perhaps given as TRBD1 or TRBD2 (5 bases each). Germline CDR1 is GTSNPN and CDR2 is SVGIG (reference sequence). Deletions cut 8 bases from V and 12 bases from J, with 20 bases between. CDR3 length: 12 residues.